This T cell receptor beta chain was identified during a study of CD4 T cells in relation to SARS-CoV-2 and coronaviruses. Study information: TCR beta CDR3s were sequenced after roughly nine-day antigen culture of PBMCs. Study-wide results and caveats: Crossreactive clones expanded significantly less to SARS-CoV-2 than monoreactive clones.

As to this clone: Antigen: not known.

For around ten days, around 100,000 sorted CD4+ cells grew with T cell-depleted PBMCs and CEF. The V gene lost 2 bases and the J gene lost 3 bases, with 7 bases spanning the gap. The CDR3 totals 13 residues. Germline assignment: CDR1 SGHTA and CDR2 FQGTGA. TCRdb's copy holds only in-frame clones and misses some; the assay was immunoSEQ multiplex PCR. Of about 37,000 clones detected, more than 70% appear once; the ten largest clones hold 3.5% to 5%. The TCR originated in an adult with COVID-19. The chain employs TRBV7-3 and TRBJ1-1; D gene unclear. Sequencing was carried out using naive CD4+ T cells from PBMCs, cultured in vitro. This sample's subset: naive CD4+ T cells isolated by negative enrichment. CDR3 sequence reads: CASSLQRDTEAFF. DNA for the CDR3: TGTGCCAGCAGCTTACAGAGGGACACTGAAGCTTTCTTT. The full variable domain, with the rest looked up from reference TRBV7-3 and TRBJ1-1, is GAGVSQTPSNKVTEKGKYVELRCDPISGHTALYWYRQSLGQGPEFLIYFQGTGAADDSGLPNDRFFAVRPEGSVSTLKIQRTERGDSAVYLCASSLQRDTEAFFGQGTRLTVV.